A single sample is the source of the 29 T cell receptor beta chains below, sequenced in a study of T cells after yellow fever vaccination (dated by TCRdb to between 2018 and 2021). The intended sense of this specimen's treatment or condition label: live attenuated yellow fever vaccine strain. Libraries were prepared through 5' RACE. Data came from an Illumina HiSeq 2500. Clones were called with MiXCR by TCRdb after fastp trimmed the public reads at Q25, and only in-frame beta chains were retained. Here each entry gathers all rows of one CDR3 protein and keeps the most common genes and DNA. A total of approximately 550,000 distinct CDR3 sequences appear in this sample, about a fifth of them only once. Clones ranked in the top ten supply around an eighth of the sample. The sample here was PBMCs, taken 15 days after the yellow fever booster vaccination. The receptors derive from a man aged 30 to 39 who received the YFV17D yellow fever vaccine.

V usage is TRBV18 and J usage is TRBJ2-3, with 11 bases matching TRBD2. Germline values: CDR1 KGHSH, CDR2 LQKENI. V dropped 3 bases and J dropped 5; count of bases not matched to a gene: 7. CDR3 size: 16 residues. The CDR3 reads CASSPTSGTLGDTQYF. In nucleotides, the CDR3 is TGTGCCAGCTCACCGACTAGCGGGACCCTTGGAGATACGCAGTATTTT.

In nucleotides, the CDR3 is TGCAGTGCTACAATTGGGACTAGTTCCGAGACCCAGTACTTC. Translating it yields CSATIGTSSETQYF. The chain is built from TRBV20-1 and TRBJ2-5, with 8 positions matching TRBD2. V lost 4 bases, J lost 5 bases, and 9 bases stayed unmatched. Per the germline V gene, CDR1 is DFQATT and CDR2 is SNEGSKA (reference sequence). The CDR3 runs to 14 residues.

This chain joins TRBV19 and TRBJ2-1, with 9 bases matching TRBD2. The CDR3 contains 13 residues. The germline CDR1 and CDR2 sequences are LNHDA and SQIVND (reference sequence). V lost 5 bases, J lost 9 bases, and 5 bases stayed unmatched. The CDR3 nucleotides are TGTGCCAGTAGTGATGGCGGGAGGGGTGAGCAGTTCTTC. As protein: CASSDGGRGEQFF.

This clonotype was counted between two and nine times. The chain carries TRBV7-9 and TRBJ2-2, with TRBD2 identical over 7 bases. CDR1 SEHNR and CDR2 FQNEAQ come from the germline V gene (reference sequence). This CDR3 comprises 17 residues. V shed 0 bases, J shed 5 bases, and the junction held 9 bases outside the gene matches. The CDR3 is CASSLAQGGRYTGELFF. Here the CDR3 DNA reads TGTGCCAGCAGCTTAGCGCAGGGCGGGAGATATACCGGGGAGCTGTTTTTT.

The chain recombines TRBV6-2 or TRBV6-3 with TRBJ2-1; possible D gene TRBD2, 5 bases. V shed 7 bases and J shed 5 bases, with 21 bases lying between them. The length of the CDR3 is 16 residues. The germline gives CDR1 MNHEY, CDR2 SVGEGT. CDR3 in DNA: TGTGCCAGCAAAGCCCTCCAGCGGAAATCTGACAATGAGCAGTTCTTC. Translated, it gives CASKALQRKSDNEQFF.

The chain couples TRBV5-1 to TRBJ2-2; D uncertain. This CDR3 comprises 14 residues. Germline CDR1 and CDR2: SGHRS and YFSETQ. V lost 1 base to trimming and J lost 7 bases, with 11 bases between them. This CDR3 is CASSLSNTNGELFF. The CDR3 DNA is TGCGCCAGCAGCTTGAGCAACACGAACGGGGAGCTGTTTTTT.

The V and J genes are TRBV20-1 and TRBJ1-1; D not certain. The V end lost 6 bases, the J end lost 2 bases, and 13 bases lay between the germline ends. Germline CDR1 DFQATT, CDR2 SNEGSKA (reference sequence). The CDR3 totals 13 residues. CDR3 coding DNA: TGCAGTGCCTCCACCGGGGAAAACACTGAAGCTTTCTTT. Its protein is CSASTGENTEAFF.

The J gene is TRBJ2-2, the V gene TRBV5-1; the D gene could be TRBD1 or TRBD2 (6 bases each). Germline V gene lookup returns CDR1 SGHRS and CDR2 YFSETQ. V dropped 5 bases and J dropped 5 bases, with 19 bases sitting between them. The CDR3 consists of 16 residues. Here the CDR3 reads CASSRDNGGGTGELFF. CDR3 in DNA: TGCGCCAGCAGTCGGGACAACGGAGGAGGGACCGGGGAGCTGTTTTTT. Full variable domain (outside the CDR3, taken from reference TRBV5-1 and TRBJ2-2): KAGVTQTPRYLIKTRGQQVTLSCSPISGHRSVSWYQQTPGQGLQFLFEYFSETQRNKGNFPGRFSGRQFSNSRSEMNVSTLELGDSALYLCASSRDNGGGTGELFFGEGSRLTVL.

Only a few counts were recorded for this clonotype. V gene TRBV19 combines with J gene TRBJ2-2; 9 bases are shared with TRBD1. The CDR3 runs 16 residues. In germline, CDR1 is LNHDA, CDR2 SQIVND (reference sequence). V trimming: 5 bases; J trimming: 4 bases; junction bases outside the gene matches: 8. DNA for the CDR3: TGTGCCAGTAGTCCATTGGGGACAGGGACCACCGGGGAGCTGTTTTTT. Translated: CASSPLGTGTTGELFF.

This chain uses TRBV4-3 with TRBJ2-7, with no clear D. This CDR3 has 14 residues. Germline V gives CDR1 LGHNA, CDR2 YSLEER. Trimming took 0 bases from V and 0 from J, leaving 6 bases between them. CDR3 sequence reads: CASSQEGTSYEQYF. CDR3 DNA sequence: TGCGCCAGCAGCCAAGAAGGCACCTCCTACGAGCAGTACTTC.

This clonotype was found a few times. This rearrangement joins TRBV12-3 or TRBV12-4 to TRBJ2-5; 11 positions match TRBD1. CDR3 size: 18 residues. V trimming: 4 bases; J trimming: 4 bases; junction bases outside the gene matches: 14. CDR3 region: CASSSLLTGQGAVETQYF. The CDR3 DNA is TGTGCCAGCAGTTCCCTTCTCACCGGACAGGGGGCCGTAGAGACCCAGTACTTC.

The chain is built from TRBV4-1 and TRBJ1-2, with D perhaps TRBD1 (6 bases). V lost 6 bases to trimming and J lost 2 bases, with 7 bases between them. The CDR3 consists of 12 residues. From germline, CDR1 is MGHRA and CDR2 YSYEKL. The CDR3 loop reads CASRTGNYGYTF. The CDR3 DNA reads TGCGCCAGCAGGACAGGAAACTATGGCTACACCTTC.

Worth noting for this clonotype: This may stem from a read error, because a much larger clone lies one nucleotide away. This chain joins TRBV28 and TRBJ2-2; D is unclear. The germline V gene encodes CDR1 MDHEN and CDR2 SYDVKM. The CDR3 has 12 residues. The CDR3 spells CTSSVGTGELFF. CDR3 DNA: TGTACCAGCAGTGTGGGAACCGGGGAGCTGTTTTTT.

The V and J genes are TRBV7-2 and TRBJ1-1, with D possibly matching TRBD1 (6 bases). The germline V and J ends were trimmed by 6 bases and 11 bases, with 19 bases remaining between them. This CDR3 is 13 amino acids long. CDR1 and CDR2 from the germline V gene are SGHTA and FQGNSA. CDR3 in amino acids: CASRQGFRPRAFF. The CDR3 coding sequence is TGTGCCAGCAGGCAGGGGTTTCGGCCCCGGGCTTTCTTT.

The genes are TRBV9 and TRBJ2-5, with 7 bases that match TRBD1. The CDR3 covers 12 residues. V was clipped by 5 bases and J by 3 bases; unmatched bases: 1. CDR1 SGDLS and CDR2 YYNGEE come from the germline V gene. The CDR3, as DNA: TGTGCCAGCAGAGGGACAGAAGAGACCCAGTACTTC. Protein product: CASRGTEETQYF.

This chain joins TRBV19 and TRBJ2-3; no reliable D call. The germline V and J ends were trimmed by 3 bases and 10 bases, with 17 bases remaining between them. CDR1 and CDR2 (germline): LNHDA, SQIVND (reference sequence). The CDR3 is 14 residues long. DNA for the CDR3: TGTGCCAGTAGTATCGAACGGGCTGGTAGGGCGCAGTATTTT. It encodes CASSIERAGRAQYF.

This sequence joins TRBV20-1 and TRBJ1-1, with 10 nucleotides matching TRBD1. The CDR3 totals 15 residues. J was trimmed by 4 bases and V by 6 bases; bases with no gene match: 11. Germline-derived CDR1 and CDR2 are DFQATT and SNEGSKA (reference sequence). The CDR3 spells CSAMTGGGRGTEAFF. The CDR3 DNA reads TGCAGTGCGATGACAGGGGGCGGACGTGGCACTGAAGCTTTCTTT.

This chain joins TRBV29-1 and TRBJ2-2; D unclear. This CDR3 comprises 13 residues. Germline V gene data show CDR1 as SQVTM and CDR2 as ANQGSEA. The V end was cut by 4 bases, the J end by 0 bases, with 6 bases between. The CDR3 nucleotides are TGCAGCGTTGGGGTCCCGAACACCGGGGAGCTGTTTTTT. This translates into CSVGVPNTGELFF.

This clonotype was counted many times. The CDR3 spells CASRASGSYNEQFF. In DNA form, the CDR3 reads TGCGCCAGCAGAGCGAGCGGGAGTTACAATGAGCAGTTCTTC. This chain uses TRBV5-1 with TRBJ2-1, with 8 nucleotides matching TRBD2. Unmatched junction bases numbered 5, after V lost 5 bases and J lost 4 bases. Germline lookup yields CDR1 SGHRS and CDR2 YFSETQ. The CDR3 has 14 amino acids.

The chain couples TRBV29-1 to TRBJ2-7, with TRBD1 as a possible D gene (8 bases). Germline CDR1 SQVTM, CDR2 ANQGSEA. The V end was cut by 6 bases, the J end by 7 bases, with 22 bases between. CDR3 size: 14 residues. The CDR3 is CSVMDREGGYEQYF. Written as DNA, the CDR3 is TGCAGCGTCATGGACAGGGAGGGAGGTTATGAGCAGTACTTC.

This clonotype was observed at least ten times. This CDR3 is CASSSGKETQYF. The CDR3 DNA is TGTGCCAGCAGCTCAGGCAAAGAGACCCAGTACTTC. The V gene is TRBV7-2, the J gene TRBJ2-5, with D unresolved. The germline V gene encodes CDR1 SGHTA and CDR2 FQGNSA. V was cut by 4 bases and J by 3 bases, with 6 bases left in between. The CDR3 runs 12 residues.

This clonotype was observed a handful of times. The rearrangement uses TRBV12-3 or TRBV12-4 and TRBJ2-7; D is unresolved. The CDR3 is 14 residues long. Between the trimmed V and J ends, which lost 1 base and 3 bases, there was a span of 10 bases. The CDR3 region is CASSLEVPGYEQYF. The CDR3 DNA reads as TGTGCCAGCAGTTTAGAGGTCCCAGGCTACGAGCAGTACTTC.

The gene calls are TRBV15 and TRBJ2-2; weak D call: TRBD1 (6 bases). In germline, CDR1 is LNHNV, CDR2 YYDKDF (reference sequence). CDR3 length: 15 amino acids. V shed 6 bases and J shed 2 bases, with 13 bases lying between them. The CDR3 spells CATRSGQINTGELFF. The CDR3 DNA reads TGTGCCACCAGATCGGGACAAATAAACACCGGGGAGCTGTTTTTT.

Comment on this clonotype: At one end the junction does not follow the germline gene, possibly because of a read error. The V and J genes are TRBV28 and TRBJ2-7; tentatively, D is TRBD2 (5 bases). CDR3 size: 13 residues. Germline V CDR1 and CDR2: MDHEN, SYDVKM. CDR3 amino acids: CASTFRGLYAQYF. The CDR3 coding sequence is TGTGCCAGCACCTTCCGAGGGCTCTACGCGCAGTACTTC.

V gene TRBV7-2 combines with J gene TRBJ2-2; 7 bases match TRBD1. This CDR3 has 16 amino acids. The germline V gene has CDR1 SGHTA and CDR2 FQGNSA. Unmatched junction bases numbered 5, after V lost 3 bases and J lost 1 base. The CDR3 loop reads CASSFRQGLNTGELFF. The DNA for the CDR3 is TGTGCCAGCAGCTTCCGACAGGGTTTGAACACCGGGGAGCTGTTTTTT.

V usage is TRBV11-2 and J usage is TRBJ2-1; D gene ambiguous. The CDR3 spans 15 residues. Germline CDR1 reads SGHAT; CDR2 reads FQNNGV. Trimming cost V 7 bases and J 2 bases, with 15 bases left between them. As DNA, the CDR3 is TGTGCCAGCACCCCGCAGAAGGGCACCTACAATGAGCAGTTCTTC. This encodes CASTPQKGTYNEQFF.

This clonotype showed up just a few times. This sequence joins TRBV24-1 and TRBJ2-1; D ambiguous. V shed 0 bases and J shed 4 bases, with 6 bases lying between them. The CDR3 spans 14 residues. Germline CDR1 and CDR2: KGHDR and SFDVKD. CDR3 DNA sequence: TGTGCCACCAGTGATTTGGAGCCTTACAATGAGCAGTTCTTC. Translation gives CATSDLEPYNEQFF.

This chain joins TRBV7-9 and TRBJ1-5, with D perhaps matching TRBD1 (6 bases). Trimming left V 5 bases short and J 4 bases short, with 9 bases between. Germline V gives CDR1 SEHNR, CDR2 FQNEAQ (reference sequence). CDR3 length: 13 amino acids. The CDR3 sequence is CASSRDTNQPQHF. Here the CDR3 DNA reads TGTGCCAGCAGCCGGGACACAAATCAGCCCCAGCATTTT.

The chain links TRBV5-1 to TRBJ2-3; no clear D gene. Germline CDR1 is SGHRS and CDR2 is YFSETQ. V lost 5 bases to trimming and J lost 4 bases, with 8 bases between them. CDR3 length: 12 residues. The CDR3: CASRALADTQYF. The CDR3 DNA follows: TGCGCCAGCAGGGCGCTGGCAGATACGCAGTATTTT.